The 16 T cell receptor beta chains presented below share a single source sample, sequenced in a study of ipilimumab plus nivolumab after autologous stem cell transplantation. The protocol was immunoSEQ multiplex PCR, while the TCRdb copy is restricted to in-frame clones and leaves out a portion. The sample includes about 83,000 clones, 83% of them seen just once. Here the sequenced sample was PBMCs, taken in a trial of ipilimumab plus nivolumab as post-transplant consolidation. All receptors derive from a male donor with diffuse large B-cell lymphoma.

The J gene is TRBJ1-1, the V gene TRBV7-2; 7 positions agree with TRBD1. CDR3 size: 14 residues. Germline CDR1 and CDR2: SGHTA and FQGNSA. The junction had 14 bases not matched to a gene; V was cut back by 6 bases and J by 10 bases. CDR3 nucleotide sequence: TGTGCCAGCAGTCGAAGCACAGGGGAGATAGTAGCTTTCTTT. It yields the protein CASSRSTGEIVAFF. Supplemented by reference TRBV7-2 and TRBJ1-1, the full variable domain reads GAGVSQSPSNKVTEKGKDVELRCDPISGHTALYWYRQSLGQGLEFLIYFQGNSAPDKSGLPSDRFSAERTGGSVSTLTIQRTQQEDSAVYLCASSRSTGEIVAFFGQGTRLTVV.

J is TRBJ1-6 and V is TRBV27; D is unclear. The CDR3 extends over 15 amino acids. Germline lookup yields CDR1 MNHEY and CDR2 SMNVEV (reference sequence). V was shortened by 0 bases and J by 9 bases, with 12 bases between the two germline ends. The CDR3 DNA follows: TGTGCCAGCAGTTTATCCGGACCCTCGGGTTCACCCCTCCACTTT. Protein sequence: CASSLSGPSGSPLHF.

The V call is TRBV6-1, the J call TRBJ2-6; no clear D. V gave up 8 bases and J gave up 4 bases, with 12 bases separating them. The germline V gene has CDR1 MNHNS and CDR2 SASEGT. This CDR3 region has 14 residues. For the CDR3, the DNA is TGTGCCAGCTCCTATCCTTCCGGGGCCAACGTCCTGACTTTC. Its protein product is CASSYPSGANVLTF.

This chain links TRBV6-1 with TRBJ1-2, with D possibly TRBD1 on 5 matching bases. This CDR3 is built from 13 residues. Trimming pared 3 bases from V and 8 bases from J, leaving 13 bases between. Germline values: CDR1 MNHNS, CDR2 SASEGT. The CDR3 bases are TGTGCCAGCAGTGACGGAGGGGTAGGGGGCTACACCTTC. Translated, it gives CASSDGGVGGYTF.

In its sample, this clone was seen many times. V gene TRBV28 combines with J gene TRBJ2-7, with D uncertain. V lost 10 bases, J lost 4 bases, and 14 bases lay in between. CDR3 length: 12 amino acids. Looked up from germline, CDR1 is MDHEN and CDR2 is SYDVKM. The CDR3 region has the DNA TGTGCCACCCACAGAAACGAGTACGAGCAGTACTTC. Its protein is CATHRNEYEQYF.

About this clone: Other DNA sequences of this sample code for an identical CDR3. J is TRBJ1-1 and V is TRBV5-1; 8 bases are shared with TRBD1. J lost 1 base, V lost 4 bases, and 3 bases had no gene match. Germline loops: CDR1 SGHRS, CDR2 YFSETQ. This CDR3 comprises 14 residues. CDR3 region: CASSAGTGNTEAFF. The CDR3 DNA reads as TGCGCCAGCAGCGCAGGGACAGGGAACACTGAAGCTTTCTTT.

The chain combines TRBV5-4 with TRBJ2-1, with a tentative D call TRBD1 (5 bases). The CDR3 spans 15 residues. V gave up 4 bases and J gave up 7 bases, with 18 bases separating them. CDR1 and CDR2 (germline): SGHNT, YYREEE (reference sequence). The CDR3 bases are TGTGCCAGCAGCCCACACCCCGCAAGGGGTAATGAGCAGTTCTTC. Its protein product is CASSPHPARGNEQFF.

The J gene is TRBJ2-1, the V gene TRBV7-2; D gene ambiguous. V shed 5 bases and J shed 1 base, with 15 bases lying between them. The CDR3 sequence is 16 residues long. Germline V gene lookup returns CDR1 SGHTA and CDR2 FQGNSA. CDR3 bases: TGTGCCAGCAGCCCACGTTTAATGACGTCCTACAATGAGCAGTTCTTC. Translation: CASSPRLMTSYNEQFF.

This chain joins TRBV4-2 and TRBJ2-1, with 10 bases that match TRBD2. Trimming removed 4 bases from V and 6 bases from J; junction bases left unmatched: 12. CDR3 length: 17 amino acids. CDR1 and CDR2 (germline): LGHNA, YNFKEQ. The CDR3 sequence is CASSPEILAGRRNEQFF. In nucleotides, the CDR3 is TGTGCCAGCAGCCCAGAAATACTAGCGGGGCGTCGCAATGAGCAGTTCTTC.

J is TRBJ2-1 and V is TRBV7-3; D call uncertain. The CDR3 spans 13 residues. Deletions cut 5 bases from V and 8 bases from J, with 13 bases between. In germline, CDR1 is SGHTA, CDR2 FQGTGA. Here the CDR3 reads CASSRQYHDEQFF. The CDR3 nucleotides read TGTGCCAGCAGCCGTCAGTACCACGATGAGCAGTTCTTC.

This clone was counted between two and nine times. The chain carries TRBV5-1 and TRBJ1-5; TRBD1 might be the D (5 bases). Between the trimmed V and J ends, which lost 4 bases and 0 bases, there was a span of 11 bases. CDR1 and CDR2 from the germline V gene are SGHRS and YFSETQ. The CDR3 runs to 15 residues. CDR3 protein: CASSSTGDSNQPQHF. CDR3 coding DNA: TGCGCCAGCAGCAGTACAGGCGATAGCAATCAGCCCCAGCATTTT.

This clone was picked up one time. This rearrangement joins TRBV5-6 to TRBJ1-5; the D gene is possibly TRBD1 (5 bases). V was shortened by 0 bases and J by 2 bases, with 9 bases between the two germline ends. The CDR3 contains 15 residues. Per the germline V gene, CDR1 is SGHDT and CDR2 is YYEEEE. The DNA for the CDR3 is TGTGCCAGCAGCTTGGCTGGAGGGGGCAATCAGCCCCAGCATTTT. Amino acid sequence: CASSLAGGGNQPQHF.

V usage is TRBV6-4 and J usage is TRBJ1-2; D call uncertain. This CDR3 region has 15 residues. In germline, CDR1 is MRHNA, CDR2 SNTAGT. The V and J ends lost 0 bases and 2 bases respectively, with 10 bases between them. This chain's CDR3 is CASSDSRRLNYGYTF. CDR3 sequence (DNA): TGTGCCAGCAGTGACTCGCGGAGATTAAACTATGGCTACACCTTC.

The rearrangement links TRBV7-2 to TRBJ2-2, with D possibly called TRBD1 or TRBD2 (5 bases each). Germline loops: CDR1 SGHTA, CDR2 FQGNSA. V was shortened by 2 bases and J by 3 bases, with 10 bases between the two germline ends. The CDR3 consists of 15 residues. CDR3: CASSLNEGHTGELFF. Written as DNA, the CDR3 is TGTGCCAGCAGCTTAAATGAGGGGCACACCGGGGAGCTGTTTTTT.

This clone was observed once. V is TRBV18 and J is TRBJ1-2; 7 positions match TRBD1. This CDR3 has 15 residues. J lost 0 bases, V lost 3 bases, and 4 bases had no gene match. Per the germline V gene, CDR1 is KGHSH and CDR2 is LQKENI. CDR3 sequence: CASSPGTDSNYGYTF. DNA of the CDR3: TGTGCCAGCTCACCCGGGACAGATTCTAACTATGGCTACACCTTC.

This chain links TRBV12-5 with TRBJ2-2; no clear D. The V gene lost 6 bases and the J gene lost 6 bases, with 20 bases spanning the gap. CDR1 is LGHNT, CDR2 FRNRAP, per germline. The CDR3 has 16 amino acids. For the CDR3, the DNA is TGTGCTAGTGGGGATGTGAGGTACAGTGGCGCCGGGGAGCTGTTTTTT. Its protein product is CASGDVRYSGAGELFF. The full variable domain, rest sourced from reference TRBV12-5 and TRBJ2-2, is DARVTQTPRHKVTEMGQEVTMRCQPILGHNTVFWYRQTMMQGLELLAYFRNRAPLDDSGMPKDRFSAEMPDATLATLKIQPSEPRDSAVYFCASGDVRYSGAGELFFGEGSRLTVL.